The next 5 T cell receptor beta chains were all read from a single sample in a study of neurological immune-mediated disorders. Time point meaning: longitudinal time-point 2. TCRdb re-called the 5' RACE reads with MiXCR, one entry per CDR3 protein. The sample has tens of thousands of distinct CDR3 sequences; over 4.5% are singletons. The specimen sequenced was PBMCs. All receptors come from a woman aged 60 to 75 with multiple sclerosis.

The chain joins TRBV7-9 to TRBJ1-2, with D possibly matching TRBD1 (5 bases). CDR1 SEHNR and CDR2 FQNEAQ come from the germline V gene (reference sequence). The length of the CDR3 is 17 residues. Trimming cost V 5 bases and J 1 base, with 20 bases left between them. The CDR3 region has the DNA TGTGCCAGCAGCCCCTCGGGGGGAGCTAGAGTTAACTATGGCTACACCTTC. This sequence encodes CASSPSGGARVNYGYTF.

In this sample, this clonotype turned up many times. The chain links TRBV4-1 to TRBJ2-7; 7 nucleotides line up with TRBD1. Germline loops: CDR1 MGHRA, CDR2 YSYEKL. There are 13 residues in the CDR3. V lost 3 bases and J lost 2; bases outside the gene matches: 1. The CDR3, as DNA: TGCGCCAGCAGCCACACAGGGGCCTACGAGCAGTACTTC. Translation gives CASSHTGAYEQYF.

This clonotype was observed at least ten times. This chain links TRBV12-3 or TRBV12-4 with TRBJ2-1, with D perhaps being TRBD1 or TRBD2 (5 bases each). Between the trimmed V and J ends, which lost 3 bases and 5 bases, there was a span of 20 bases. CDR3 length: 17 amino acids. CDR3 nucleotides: TGTGCCAGCAGTTTTGAGGGGACCAATTCAGAGAACAATGAGCAGTTCTTC. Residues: CASSFEGTNSENNEQFF.

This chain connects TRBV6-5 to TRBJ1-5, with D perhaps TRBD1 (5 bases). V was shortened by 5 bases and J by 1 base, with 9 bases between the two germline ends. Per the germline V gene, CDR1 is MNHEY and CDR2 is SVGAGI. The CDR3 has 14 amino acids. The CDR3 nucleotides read TGTGCCAGCAGTCTCCGACAGAGCAATCAGCCCCAGCATTTT. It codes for CASSLRQSNQPQHF.

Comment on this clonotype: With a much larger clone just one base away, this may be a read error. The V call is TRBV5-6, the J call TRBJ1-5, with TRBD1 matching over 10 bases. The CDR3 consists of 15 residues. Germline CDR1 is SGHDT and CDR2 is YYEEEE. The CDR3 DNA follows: TGTGTCAGCAGCTTGTTTGGACAGGGGGATCAGCCCCAGCATTTT. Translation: CVSSLFGQGDQPQHF.